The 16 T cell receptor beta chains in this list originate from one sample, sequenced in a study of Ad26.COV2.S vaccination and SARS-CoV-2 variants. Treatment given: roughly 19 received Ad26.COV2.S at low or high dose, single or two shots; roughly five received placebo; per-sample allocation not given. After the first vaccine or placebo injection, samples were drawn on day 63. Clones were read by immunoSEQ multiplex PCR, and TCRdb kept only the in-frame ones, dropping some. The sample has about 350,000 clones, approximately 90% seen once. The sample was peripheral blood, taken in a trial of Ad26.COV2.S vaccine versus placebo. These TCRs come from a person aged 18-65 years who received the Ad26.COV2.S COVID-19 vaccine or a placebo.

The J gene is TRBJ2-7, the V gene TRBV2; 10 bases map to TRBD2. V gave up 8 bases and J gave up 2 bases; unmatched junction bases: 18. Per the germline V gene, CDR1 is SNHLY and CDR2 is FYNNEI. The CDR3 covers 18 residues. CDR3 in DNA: TGTGCCAGCGGACTGCGTCCTCGGCTAGCGGGGGAAACCTACGAGCAGTACTTC. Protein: CASGLRPRLAGETYEQYF.

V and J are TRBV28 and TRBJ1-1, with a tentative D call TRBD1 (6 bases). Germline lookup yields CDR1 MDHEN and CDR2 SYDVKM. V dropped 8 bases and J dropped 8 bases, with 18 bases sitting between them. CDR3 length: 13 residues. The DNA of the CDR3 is TGTGCCAGCTTGGACAGAAACCTCTTCGAAGCTTTCTTT. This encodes CASLDRNLFEAFF.

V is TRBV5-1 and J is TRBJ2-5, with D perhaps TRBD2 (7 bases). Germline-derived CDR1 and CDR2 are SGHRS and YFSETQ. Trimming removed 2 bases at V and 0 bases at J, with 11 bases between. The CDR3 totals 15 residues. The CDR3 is CASSLGGGHQETQYF. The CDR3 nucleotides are TGCGCCAGCAGCTTAGGCGGGGGCCACCAAGAGACCCAGTACTTC.

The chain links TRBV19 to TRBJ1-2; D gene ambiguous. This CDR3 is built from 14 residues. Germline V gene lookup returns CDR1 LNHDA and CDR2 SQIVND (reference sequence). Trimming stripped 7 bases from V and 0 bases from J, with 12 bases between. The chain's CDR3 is CASNRRSTNYGYTF. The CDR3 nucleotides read TGTGCCAGTAATAGGAGGAGTACTAACTATGGCTACACCTTC. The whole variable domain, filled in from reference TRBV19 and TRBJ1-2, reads DGGITQSPKYLFRKEGQNVTLSCEQNLNHDAMYWYRQDPGQGLRLIYYSQIVNDFQKGDIAEGYSVSREKKESFPLTVTSAQKNPTAFYLCASNRRSTNYGYTFGSGTRLTVV.

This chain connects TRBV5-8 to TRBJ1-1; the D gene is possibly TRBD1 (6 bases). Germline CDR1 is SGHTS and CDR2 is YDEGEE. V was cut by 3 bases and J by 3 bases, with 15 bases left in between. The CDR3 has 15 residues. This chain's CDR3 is CASSYQGIRYTEAFF. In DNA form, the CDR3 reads TGTGCCAGCAGCTACCAGGGGATAAGATACACTGAAGCTTTCTTT.

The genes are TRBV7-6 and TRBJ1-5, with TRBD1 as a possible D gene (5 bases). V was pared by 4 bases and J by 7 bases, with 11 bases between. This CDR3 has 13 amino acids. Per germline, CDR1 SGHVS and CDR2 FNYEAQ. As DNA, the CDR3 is TGTGCCAGCAGCTCCGGGGGGTTCCAGCCCCAGCATTTT. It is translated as CASSSGGFQPQHF. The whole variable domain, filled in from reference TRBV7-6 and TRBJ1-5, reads GAGVSQSPRYKVTKRGQDVALRCDPISGHVSLYWYRQALGQGPEFLTYFNYEAQQDKSGLPNDRFSAERPEGSISTLTIQRTEQRDSAMYRCASSSGGFQPQHFGDGTRLSIL.

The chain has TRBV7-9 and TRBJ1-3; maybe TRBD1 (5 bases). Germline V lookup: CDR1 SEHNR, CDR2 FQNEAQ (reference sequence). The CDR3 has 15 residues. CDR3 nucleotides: TGTGCGGGCGGATTGGGGGACGCCTCTGGAAACACCATATATTTT. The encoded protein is CAGGLGDASGNTIYF.

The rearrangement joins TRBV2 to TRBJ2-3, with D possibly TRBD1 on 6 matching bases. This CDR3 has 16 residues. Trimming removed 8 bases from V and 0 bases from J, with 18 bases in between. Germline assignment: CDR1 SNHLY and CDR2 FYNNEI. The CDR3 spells CASSIHGQISTDTQYF. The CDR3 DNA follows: TGTGCCAGCTCGATTCACGGACAGATAAGCACAGATACGCAGTATTTT.

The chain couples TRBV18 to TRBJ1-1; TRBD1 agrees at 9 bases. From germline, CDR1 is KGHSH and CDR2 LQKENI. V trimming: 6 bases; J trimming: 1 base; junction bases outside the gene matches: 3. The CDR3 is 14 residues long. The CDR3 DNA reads TGTGCCAGCTCCCCGGACAGGGGGAACACTGAAGCTTTCTTT. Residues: CASSPDRGNTEAFF. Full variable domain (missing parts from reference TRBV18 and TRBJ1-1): NAGVMQNPRHLVRRRGQEARLRCSPMKGHSHVYWYRQLPEEGLKFMVYLQKENIIDESGMPKERFSAEFPKEGPSILRIQQVVRGDSAAYFCASSPDRGNTEAFFGQGTRLTVV.

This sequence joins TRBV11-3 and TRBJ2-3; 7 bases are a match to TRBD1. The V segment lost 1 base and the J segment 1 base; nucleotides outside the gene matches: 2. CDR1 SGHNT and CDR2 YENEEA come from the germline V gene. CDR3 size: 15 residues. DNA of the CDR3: TGTGCCAGCAGCTTAGGGCAGGGGGGCACAGATACGCAGTATTTT. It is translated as CASSLGQGGTDTQYF. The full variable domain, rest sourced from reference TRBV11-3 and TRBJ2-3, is EAGVVQSPRYKIIEKKQPVAFWCNPISGHNTLYWYLQNLGQGPELLIRYENEEAVDDSQLPKDRFSAERLKGVDSTLKIQPAELGDSAVYLCASSLGQGGTDTQYFGPGTRLTVL.

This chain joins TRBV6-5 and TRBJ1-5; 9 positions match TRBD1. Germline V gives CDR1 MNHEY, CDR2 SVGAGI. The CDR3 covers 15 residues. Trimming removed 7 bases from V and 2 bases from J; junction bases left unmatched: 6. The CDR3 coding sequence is TGTGCCAGCACTTGGACAGGGGAAGGCAATCAGCCCCAGCATTTT. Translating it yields CASTWTGEGNQPQHF.

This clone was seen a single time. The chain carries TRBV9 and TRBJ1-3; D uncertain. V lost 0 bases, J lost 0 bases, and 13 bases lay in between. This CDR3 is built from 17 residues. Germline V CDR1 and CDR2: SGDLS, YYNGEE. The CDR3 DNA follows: TGTGCCAGCAGCGTAGGGGGTGGTTGGGGCTCTGGAAACACCATATATTTT. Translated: CASSVGGGWGSGNTIYF.

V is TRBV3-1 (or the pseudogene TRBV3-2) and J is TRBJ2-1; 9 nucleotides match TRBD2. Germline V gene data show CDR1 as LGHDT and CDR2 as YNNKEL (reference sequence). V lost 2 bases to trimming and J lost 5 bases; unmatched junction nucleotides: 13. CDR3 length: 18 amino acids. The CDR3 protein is CASSQLYPRKREDNEQFF. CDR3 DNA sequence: TGTGCCAGCAGCCAACTTTATCCTCGGAAGCGGGAGGACAATGAGCAGTTCTTC.

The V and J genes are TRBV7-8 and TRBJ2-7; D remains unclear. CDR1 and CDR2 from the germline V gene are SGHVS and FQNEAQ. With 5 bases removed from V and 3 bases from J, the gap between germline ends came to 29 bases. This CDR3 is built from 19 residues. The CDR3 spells CASSDTSSLLGDIGYEQYF. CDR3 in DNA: TGTGCCAGCAGCGATACTTCATCGCTACTGGGCGACATCGGCTACGAGCAGTACTTC.

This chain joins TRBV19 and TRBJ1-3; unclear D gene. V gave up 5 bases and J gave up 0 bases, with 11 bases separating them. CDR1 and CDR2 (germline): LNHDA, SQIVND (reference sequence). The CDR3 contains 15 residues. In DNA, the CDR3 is TGTGCCAGTAGTTCAGGACCGCGCTCTGGAAACACCATATATTTT. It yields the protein CASSSGPRSGNTIYF.

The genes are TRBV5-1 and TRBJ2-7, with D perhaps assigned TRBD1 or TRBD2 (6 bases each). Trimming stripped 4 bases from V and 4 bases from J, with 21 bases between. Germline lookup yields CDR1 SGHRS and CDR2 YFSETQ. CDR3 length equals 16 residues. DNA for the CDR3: TGCGCCAGCAGCCATACCAGAAGGGGGGTATCATACGAGCAGTACTTC. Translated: CASSHTRRGVSYEQYF.